The subject of this entry is one T cell receptor (beta chain). Its matching antigen is unknown. CDR1 is MNHNY and CDR2 is SVGAGI in the germline V gene (reference sequence). The CDR3 runs to 16 residues. The ends lost 6 bases at V and 5 bases at J; junction bases unmatched: 14. The sample is drawn from a study of T cells in narcolepsy. Broader study findings: Autoreactive clonotypes reportedly recurred in blood of same and different patients, not controls.

Sequencing used immunoSEQ multiplex PCR; TCRdb keeps in-frame clones, though not all of them. The sample yields tens of thousands of clones, less than 90% seen once. The rearrangement uses TRBV6-6 and TRBJ2-3; 7 nucleotides agree with TRBD2. The sample comprised memory (CD45RA-) CD4+ T cells from blood. The TCR originated in a human donor in good health. CDR3 nucleotides: TGTGCCAGCAGACACCTGGGAGGGGTTAGCGAAGATACGCAGTATTTT. Translation gives CASRHLGGVSEDTQYF.